The rows below give T cell receptor beta chains drawn from one sample of a study of T cell changes during pregnancy in multiple sclerosis. TCRdb's copy holds only in-frame clones and misses some; the assay was immunoSEQ multiplex PCR. The sample shows some 47,000 clones, 80% to 90% of them seen only once. Sequenced material: peripheral blood, taken in the first trimester of pregnancy. These receptors originate from a female donor with multiple sclerosis, enrolled in a pregnancy study. Both conserved end residues are part of each CDR3. A D gene is named only where the DNA matches it firmly. Size is stated for part of the rows, as once, few or many counts, or as a class when the clone is expanded.

v_gene: TRBV18; j_gene: TRBJ2-7; abundance: NA; d_gene: TRBD1; CDR3nt: TGTGCCAGCTCACCACCGACAGGGCTATCCTACGAGCAGTACTTC; CDR3aa: CASSPPTGLSYEQYF
v_gene: TRBV29-1; j_gene: TRBJ1-1; abundance: NA; d_gene: TRBD1; CDR3nt: TGCAGCGTTGAAGGGACGGGTAGACAGGGTAGAGCTTTCTTT; CDR3aa: CSVEGTGRQGRAFF
v_gene: TRBV9; j_gene: TRBJ2-7; abundance: NA; d_gene: TRBD1; CDR3nt: TGTGCCAGCAGCGTAGGGGACAGCTACGAGCAGTACTTC; CDR3aa: CASSVGDSYEQYF
v_gene: TRBV9; j_gene: TRBJ1-4; abundance: NA; d_gene: TRBD1; CDR3nt: TGTGCCAGCAGCGTAGCTTCTGGACAGGGCGACGAAAAACTGTTTTTT; CDR3aa: CASSVASGQGDEKLFF
v_gene: TRBV15; j_gene: TRBJ2-2; abundance: NA; d_gene: NA; CDR3nt: TGTGCCACCAACAAACTAGCTAGCGCCGGGGAGCTGTTTTTT; CDR3aa: CATNKLASAGELFF
v_gene: TRBV5-6; j_gene: TRBJ2-5; abundance: NA; d_gene: NA; CDR3nt: TGTGCCAGCAGCTTTCCGTTGCGGATCCGCAGAAGAGAGACCCAGTACTTC; CDR3aa: CASSFPLRIRRRETQYF
v_gene: TRBV6-5; j_gene: TRBJ1-2; abundance: NA; d_gene: TRBD1; CDR3nt: TGTGCCAGCACCCAGACAGGGCCGTTCTATGGCTACACCTTC; CDR3aa: CASTQTGPFYGYTF
v_gene: TRBV2; j_gene: TRBJ2-4; abundance: NA; d_gene: TRBD1; CDR3nt: TGTGCCAGCCGGGACAGGGAAAGCAAAAACATTCAGTACTTC; CDR3aa: CASRDRESKNIQYF
v_gene: TRBV2; j_gene: TRBJ1-6; abundance: once; d_gene: NA; CDR3nt: TGTGCCAGCACCGGACAGCAGAATTCACCCCTCCACTTT; CDR3aa: CASTGQQNSPLHF
v_gene: TRBV5-1; j_gene: TRBJ2-2; abundance: NA; d_gene: NA; CDR3nt: TGCGCCAGCAGCTTGGGACAGCTGAACACCGGGGAGCTGTTTTTT; CDR3aa: CASSLGQLNTGELFF